This TCR beta chain emerged from a study of blood T cell repertoires in COVID-19. Across the study: Samples taken during acute and convalescent COVID-19 were collected in the United States, Italy and Spain. Sources were T cells, B-cell-depleted T cells, or PBMCs; the material itself was cDNA or gDNA.

In the authors' workflow: Estimated nucleated cell counts came from reference gene primer amplification. The assay was immunoSEQ multiplex PCR, and TCRdb's table has in-frame clones only and misses some. Clone size and V and J calls were adopted from that table, with D and trimming inferred from the DNA. Counted here are 55,000 to 80,000 clones, roughly 80% occurring once; the ten biggest clones make up roughly 21%. V was clipped by 3 bases and J by 8 bases, with 26 bases between them. The CDR3 extends over 18 amino acids. The germline V gene encodes CDR1 MNHEY and CDR2 SMNVEV (reference sequence). The receptor was derived from a woman aged 80 or over with active or convalescent COVID-19. The J gene is TRBJ2-1, the V gene TRBV27; TRBD2 is a possible D gene (7 bases). The sample taken for sequencing was peripheral blood. The CDR3 sequence is CASSFSIRAGATLDEQFF. The CDR3 DNA follows: TGTGCCAGCAGTTTTAGCATCCGGGCGGGGGCTACCTTAGATGAGCAGTTCTTC.